The 3 T cell receptor beta chains presented below share a single source sample, sequenced in a study of technical replicates of blood from a handful of donors. Assay used: immunoSEQ multiplex PCR; TCRdb lists only in-frame clones, some missing. The sample lists approximately 50,000 clones; about 82% were seen once. The sequenced material came from PBMCs. These TCRs come from a human donor in good health. Some clones in this sample may be carry-over from other donors' samples.

The rearrangement joins TRBV5-1 to TRBJ1-5, with D perhaps TRBD1 (5 bases). V gave up 1 base and J gave up 3 bases, with 8 bases separating them. This CDR3 has 14 residues. Germline CDR1 is SGHRS and CDR2 is YFSETQ. The CDR3 DNA follows: TGCGCCAGCAGCTTGTCAGGGTACAATCAGCCCCAGCATTTT. This translates into CASSLSGYNQPQHF. Using reference TRBV5-1 and TRBJ1-5 for the parts outside the CDR3, the full variable domain is KAGVTQTPRYLIKTRGQQVTLSCSPISGHRSVSWYQQTPGQGLQFLFEYFSETQRNKGNFPGRFSGRQFSNSRSEMNVSTLELGDSALYLCASSLSGYNQPQHFGDGTRLSIL.

CDR3 region: CASSSNEGGYTF. The DNA for the CDR3 is TGTGCCAGCAGCTCAAACGAGGGTGGCTACACCTTC. The chain uses TRBV7-9 and TRBJ1-2; D is unclear. Trimming took 4 bases from V and 7 from J, leaving 10 bases between them. The CDR3 spans 12 residues. The V gene's germline CDR1 is SEHNR and CDR2 FQNEAQ (reference sequence).

CDR3: CAISEGARNEQFF. CDR3 in DNA: TGTGCCATCAGTGAGGGGGCCCGCAATGAGCAGTTCTTC. The genes are TRBV10-3 and TRBJ2-1; TRBD1 might be the D (5 bases). The CDR3 totals 13 residues. Between the trimmed V and J ends, which lost 2 bases and 6 bases, there was a span of 8 bases. Germline assignment: CDR1 ENHRY and CDR2 SYGVKD.